One and the same sample provided the 26 T cell receptor beta chains below, sequenced in a study of blood T cell repertoires in COVID-19. Profiling relied on immunoSEQ multiplex PCR, and the TCRdb table lists in-frame clones only, not all of them. The sample contains roughly 61,000 clones, approximately 91% of which appear only once. Material: peripheral blood. These receptors originate from a man aged 60 to 69 with acute or convalescent COVID-19.

This clone was seen once. The rearrangement uses TRBV25-1 and TRBJ2-1; 7 bases fit TRBD2. CDR1 is MGHDK and CDR2 is SYGVNS in the germline V gene. The junction had 7 bases not matched to a gene; V was cut back by 4 bases and J by 4 bases. The CDR3 runs to 15 residues. The CDR3 loop is CASSGGGSGYNEQFF. As DNA, the CDR3 is TGTGCCAGCAGTGGGGGTGGTAGCGGGTACAATGAGCAGTTCTTC. Together with reference TRBV25-1 and TRBJ2-1, the CDR3 gives the full variable domain: EADIYQTPRYLVIGTGKKITLECSQTMGHDKMYWYQQDPGMELHLIHYSYGVNSTEKGDLSSESTVSRIRTEHFPLTLESARPSHTSQYLCASSGGGSGYNEQFFGPGTRLTVL.

V is TRBV6-5 and J is TRBJ2-7; 13 bases are shared with TRBD2. The CDR3 is 13 amino acids. CDR1 is MNHEY, CDR2 SVGAGI, per germline. The ends lost 8 bases at V and 7 bases at J; junction bases unmatched: 5. In DNA, the CDR3 is TGTGCCAGCGTAGGACTAGCGGGAGTTGAGCAGTACTTC. Translation gives CASVGLAGVEQYF.

The CDR3: CASSKASRGRKNSPLHF. In DNA, the CDR3 is TGTGCCAGCAGCAAAGCGTCCAGGGGGCGTAAGAATTCACCCCTCCACTTT. The chain carries TRBV21-1 and TRBJ1-6; TRBD1 is the table's D call and was not checked against the DNA. TRBV21-1 is labeled a pseudogene. This CDR3 has 17 residues.

The V gene is TRBV12-3 or TRBV12-4, the J gene TRBJ1-2; TRBD1 is a possible D gene (5 bases). The CDR3 is 13 amino acids. V dropped 1 base and J dropped 3 bases, with 6 bases sitting between them. CDR3 region: CASSLVGDYGYTF. CDR3 nucleotide sequence: TGTGCCAGCAGTTTAGTAGGGGACTATGGCTACACCTTC.

The chain has TRBV12-3 or TRBV12-4 and TRBJ1-1; no firm D call. CDR3 length: 13 residues. Trimming removed 5 bases at V and 3 bases at J, with 10 bases between. CDR3 DNA sequence: TGTGCCAGCAGTCGTTCGGTATACACTGAAGCTTTCTTT. The encoded protein is CASSRSVYTEAFF.

This clone was observed once. The gene calls are TRBV6-2 or TRBV6-3 and TRBJ2-3; the D gene is possibly TRBD2 (6 bases). CDR3 length: 16 amino acids. In germline, CDR1 is MNHEY, CDR2 SVGEGT. V gave up 0 bases and J gave up 2 bases, with 12 bases separating them. CDR3 sequence (DNA): TGTGCCAGCAGTTACTCGGGCGGGGTCTACACAGATACGCAGTATTTT. Encoded protein: CASSYSGGVYTDTQYF.

This chain connects TRBV6-5 to TRBJ2-7; TRBD2 agrees at 10 bases. V shed 6 bases, J shed 6 bases, and the junction held 2 bases outside the gene matches. This CDR3 is 12 amino acids long. CDR1 and CDR2 (germline): MNHEY, SVGAGI. The CDR3 nucleotides read TGTGCCAGCAGCCGGACTAGCGGCGAGCAGTACTTC. This encodes CASSRTSGEQYF.

The chain joins TRBV6-5 to TRBJ1-1; no reliable D call. CDR1 is MNHEY, CDR2 SVGAGI, per germline. Trimming shortened V by 0 bases and J by 1 base, and 6 bases separated the two germline ends. The CDR3 extends over 14 amino acids. DNA for the CDR3: TGTGCCAGCAGTTACTCTGAGGGGAACACTGAAGCTTTCTTT. It specifies CASSYSEGNTEAFF.

V is TRBV7-3 and J is TRBJ2-1, with 7 bases matching TRBD2. The V and J ends lost 3 bases and 0 bases, in that order; junction bases with no gene match: 2. Germline V gene lookup returns CDR1 SGHTA and CDR2 FQGTGA. This CDR3 has 15 residues. The CDR3 DNA sequence: TGTGCCAGCAGCTTCAGCGGGAACTCCTACAATGAGCAGTTCTTC. The encoded protein is CASSFSGNSYNEQFF.

The J gene is TRBJ1-6, the V gene TRBV2; possibly TRBD1 for D (5 bases). The V end was cut by 7 bases, the J end by 14 bases, with 21 bases between. Germline-derived CDR1 and CDR2 are SNHLY and FYNNEI. The CDR3 is made up of 14 amino acids. CDR3 amino acids: CASTPRGVRGTLHF. CDR3 nucleotides: TGTGCCAGCACTCCTCGAGGGGTTCGGGGGACCCTCCACTTT.

V usage is TRBV9 and J usage is TRBJ2-2, with D possibly matching TRBD2 (7 bases). The germline gives CDR1 SGDLS, CDR2 YYNGEE. V lost 2 bases to trimming and J lost 5 bases, with 19 bases between them. The CDR3 has 17 residues. The CDR3 loop is CASSVALRGPGTGELFF. The CDR3 DNA is TGTGCCAGCAGCGTGGCTCTGCGGGGGCCGGGAACCGGGGAGCTGTTTTTT. Looking up the rest from reference TRBV9 and TRBJ2-2 gives the full variable domain: DSGVTQTPKHLITATGQRVTLRCSPRSGDLSVYWYQQSLDQGLQFLIQYYNGEERAKGNILERFSAQQFPDLHSELNLSSLELGDSALYFCASSVALRGPGTGELFFGEGSRLTVL.

The chain carries TRBV24-1 and TRBJ1-5; D possibly corresponds to TRBD1 (6 bases). The CDR3 covers 14 residues. The V and J ends lost 5 bases and 10 bases respectively, with 17 bases between them. Germline CDR1 and CDR2: KGHDR and SFDVKD. In DNA form, the CDR3 reads TGTGCCACCAGTGGAATGGACAGCTCTCGACCCCAGCATTTT. Translated, it gives CATSGMDSSRPQHF.

This clone was seen a single time. The chain employs TRBV5-8 and TRBJ2-3; 8 bases align to TRBD1. The ends lost 1 base at V and 2 bases at J; junction bases unmatched: 3. Per the germline V gene, CDR1 is SGHTS and CDR2 is YDEGEE. The length of the CDR3 is 15 residues. CDR3 protein: CASSLSGQATDTQYF. The DNA for the CDR3 is TGTGCCAGCAGCTTGTCGGGACAGGCCACAGATACGCAGTATTTT.

The chain is built from TRBV6-5 and TRBJ2-2, with 10 bases identical to TRBD2. The CDR3 totals 14 residues. The germline CDR1 and CDR2 sequences are MNHEY and SVGAGI. The junction had 5 bases not matched to a gene; V was cut back by 7 bases and J by 6 bases. The CDR3 DNA is TGTGCCAGCACCGAGAGCGGGAGGGCCGGGGAGCTGTTTTTT. Encoded protein: CASTESGRAGELFF.

The V call is TRBV27, the J call TRBJ2-7; possibly TRBD1 for D (5 bases). The V gene's germline CDR1 is MNHEY and CDR2 SMNVEV (reference sequence). With 6 bases removed from V and 2 bases from J, the gap between germline ends came to 11 bases. The CDR3 consists of 13 residues. CDR3 in amino acids: CASRRQSAYEQYF. CDR3 DNA: TGTGCCAGCAGGCGACAGTCGGCCTACGAGCAGTACTTC.

This clone was seen a few times. The V call is TRBV14, the J call TRBJ1-1, with D possibly being TRBD1 (6 bases). Trimming cost V 4 bases and J 4 bases, with 25 bases left between them. Per the germline V gene, CDR1 is SGHDN and CDR2 is FVKESK. This CDR3 is 18 amino acids long. The CDR3 DNA follows: TGTGCCAGCAGCCCACCGGGGGGCAGGATTCTACTAGGCACTGAAGCTTTCTTT. This translates into CASSPPGGRILLGTEAFF.

The V call is TRBV19, the J call TRBJ1-2; 10 bases fit TRBD1. The germline gives CDR1 LNHDA, CDR2 SQIVND (reference sequence). The V and J ends lost 9 bases and 8 bases, in that order; junction bases with no gene match: 9. The CDR3 runs to 13 residues. The CDR3 coding sequence is TGTGCCAGCGGGGGACAGGGGTATGTGGGCTACACCTTC. Translation: CASGGQGYVGYTF.

The chain links TRBV30 to TRBJ2-3; maybe TRBD2 (6 bases). V was pared by 6 bases and J by 1 base, with 14 bases between. CDR1 and CDR2 from the germline V gene are GTSNPN and SVGIG (reference sequence). The CDR3 contains 14 residues. CDR3 amino acids: CACRSWEGTDTQYF. CDR3 nucleotides: TGTGCCTGCCGGTCATGGGAGGGCACAGATACGCAGTATTTT.

The V call is TRBV7-6, the J call TRBJ1-5; D uncertain. This CDR3 contains 13 residues. V was trimmed by 1 base and J by 6 bases, leaving 7 bases between them. The germline CDR1 and CDR2 sequences are SGHVS and FNYEAQ. The CDR3 DNA reads as TGTGCCAGCAGCTTAGGCGTGCTTCAGCCCCAGCATTTT. Its protein is CASSLGVLQPQHF.

The J gene is TRBJ1-5, the V gene TRBV6-6; D is undetermined. The germline CDR1 and CDR2 sequences are MNHNY and SVGAGI (reference sequence). This CDR3 comprises 14 residues. V lost 4 bases and J lost 11, with 18 bases in between. CDR3 loop: CASSSDPGGRTQHF. Here the CDR3 DNA reads TGTGCCAGCAGTTCGGACCCCGGAGGTAGGACCCAGCATTTT.

The chain couples TRBV5-5 to TRBJ2-5; weak D call: TRBD1 (6 bases). This CDR3 contains 13 residues. CDR1 and CDR2 from the germline V gene are SGHKS and YYEKEE (reference sequence). Trimming took off 2 bases at V and 1 base at J, with 6 bases between the two ends. In nucleotides, the CDR3 is TGTGCCAGCAGCTTCAGGGGCCAAGAGACCCAGTACTTC. Translation gives CASSFRGQETQYF.

This clone is a singleton in its sample. Here the CDR3 reads CASRQGTFGDEQFF. The CDR3 coding sequence is TGTGCCAGCAGACAAGGGACTTTTGGGGATGAGCAGTTCTTC. The gene calls are TRBV6-6 and TRBJ2-1; maybe TRBD2 (6 bases). The CDR3 runs to 14 residues. The V end was cut by 6 bases, the J end by 8 bases, with 17 bases between. Germline V gives CDR1 MNHNY, CDR2 SVGAGI (reference sequence).

The chain joins TRBV2 to TRBJ1-1, with 7 bases aligning to TRBD1. Trimming at V came to 6 bases and at J to 0 bases, leaving 10 bases not matched to a gene. The CDR3 covers 16 residues. Germline V gives CDR1 SNHLY, CDR2 FYNNEI. The CDR3: CASSLGTAPVNTEAFF. As DNA, the CDR3 is TGTGCCAGCAGCCTCGGGACAGCCCCTGTGAACACTGAAGCTTTCTTT.

This chain uses TRBV27 with TRBJ2-2; perhaps TRBD1 as D (6 bases). Trimming left V 6 bases short and J 4 bases short, with 15 bases between. Germline V lookup: CDR1 MNHEY, CDR2 SMNVEV (reference sequence). CDR3 length: 15 residues. The CDR3 region has the DNA TGTGCCAGCAGGGGAACAGGGTTAGGCACCGGGGAGCTGTTTTTT. Residues: CASRGTGLGTGELFF.

As for this clone: At one end, the junction sequence differs from germline, possibly due to a read error. The chain carries TRBV30 and TRBJ2-7, with D possibly TRBD1 on 6 matching bases. The CDR3 consists of 13 residues. CDR1 GTSNPN and CDR2 SVGIG come from the germline V gene (reference sequence). The CDR3 DNA reads as TGTGCCTGGAGTGTACGAGGACAGCAGGCTCCCATATTC. This encodes CAWSVRGQQAPIF.

The chain employs TRBV19 and TRBJ2-2; 9 bases agree with TRBD2. The V gene end was trimmed by 11 bases and the J gene end by 5 bases; junction bases not matched to a gene: 12. The CDR3 has 15 residues. Germline CDR1 and CDR2: LNHDA and SQIVND (reference sequence). The CDR3 protein is CAGSIGGRDTGELFF. CDR3 in DNA: TGTGCCGGTTCAATCGGCGGGAGGGATACCGGGGAGCTGTTTTTT.